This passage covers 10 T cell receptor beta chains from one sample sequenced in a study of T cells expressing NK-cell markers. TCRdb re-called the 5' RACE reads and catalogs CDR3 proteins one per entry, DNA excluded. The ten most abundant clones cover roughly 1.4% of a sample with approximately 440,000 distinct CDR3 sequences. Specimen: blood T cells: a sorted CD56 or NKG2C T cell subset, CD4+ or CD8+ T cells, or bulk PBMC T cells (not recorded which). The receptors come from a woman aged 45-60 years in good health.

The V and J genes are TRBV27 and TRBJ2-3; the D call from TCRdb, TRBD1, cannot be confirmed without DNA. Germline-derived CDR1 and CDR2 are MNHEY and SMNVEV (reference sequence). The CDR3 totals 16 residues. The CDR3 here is CASSLYGTASTDTQYF.

The CDR3 sequence: CASEGARSGNTIYF. V usage is TRBV7-9 and J usage is TRBJ1-3. The CDR3 consists of 14 residues. CDR1 and CDR2 (germline): SEHNR, FQNEAQ (reference sequence).

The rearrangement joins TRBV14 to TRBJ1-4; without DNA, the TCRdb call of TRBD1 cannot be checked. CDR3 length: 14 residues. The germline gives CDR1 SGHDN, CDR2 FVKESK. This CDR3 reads CASSQVREPEKLFF.

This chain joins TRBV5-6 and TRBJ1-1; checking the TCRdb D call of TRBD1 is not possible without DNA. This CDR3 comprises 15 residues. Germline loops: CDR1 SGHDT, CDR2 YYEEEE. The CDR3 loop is CASSLVGGYGPEAFF.

The CDR3 sequence: CATSLGTDTQYF. The chain employs TRBV24-1 and TRBJ2-3. CDR3 size: 12 residues. From germline, CDR1 is KGHDR and CDR2 SFDVKD.

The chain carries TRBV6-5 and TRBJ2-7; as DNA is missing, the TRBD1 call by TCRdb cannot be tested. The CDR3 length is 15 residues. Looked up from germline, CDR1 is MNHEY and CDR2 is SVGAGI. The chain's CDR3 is CASSRQGQDPYEQYF.

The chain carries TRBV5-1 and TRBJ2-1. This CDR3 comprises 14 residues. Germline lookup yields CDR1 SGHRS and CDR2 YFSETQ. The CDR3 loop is CATQLGGKYNEQFF.

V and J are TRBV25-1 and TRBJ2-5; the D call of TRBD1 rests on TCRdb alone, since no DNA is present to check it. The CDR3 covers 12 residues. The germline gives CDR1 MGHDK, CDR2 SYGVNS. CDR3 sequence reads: CASSPTGYTQYF.

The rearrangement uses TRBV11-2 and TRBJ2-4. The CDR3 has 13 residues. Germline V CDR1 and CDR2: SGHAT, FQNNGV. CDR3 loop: CASSLGSENIQYF.

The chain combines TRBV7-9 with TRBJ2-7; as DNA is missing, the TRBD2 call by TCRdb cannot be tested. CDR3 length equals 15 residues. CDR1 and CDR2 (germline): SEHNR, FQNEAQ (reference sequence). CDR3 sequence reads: CASSLRGYGGNEQYF.